Below, one TCR beta chain is given with its context. Libraries were prepared by immunoSEQ multiplex PCR; TCRdb keeps only in-frame clonotypes and omits some of them. Among approximately 190,000 clones, roughly 87% were seen once, and the ten largest hold around 6.3%. The V and J ends lost 5 bases and 0 bases, in that order; junction bases with no gene match: 12. The length of the CDR3 is 17 residues. Per the germline V gene, CDR1 is LNHDA and CDR2 is SQIVND (reference sequence). This sample was taken from a study of blood T cell repertoires in COVID-19. For the study at large: Sources were T cells, B-cell-depleted T cells, or PBMCs; the material itself was cDNA or gDNA.

What was sequenced was peripheral blood. J is TRBJ2-7 and V is TRBV19, with 8 bases identical to TRBD1. The source is a middle-aged woman with acute or convalescent COVID-19. The CDR3 loop is CASSGDRWVFGSYEQYF. In DNA, the CDR3 is TGTGCCAGTAGTGGGGACAGGTGGGTTTTCGGCTCCTACGAGCAGTACTTC.